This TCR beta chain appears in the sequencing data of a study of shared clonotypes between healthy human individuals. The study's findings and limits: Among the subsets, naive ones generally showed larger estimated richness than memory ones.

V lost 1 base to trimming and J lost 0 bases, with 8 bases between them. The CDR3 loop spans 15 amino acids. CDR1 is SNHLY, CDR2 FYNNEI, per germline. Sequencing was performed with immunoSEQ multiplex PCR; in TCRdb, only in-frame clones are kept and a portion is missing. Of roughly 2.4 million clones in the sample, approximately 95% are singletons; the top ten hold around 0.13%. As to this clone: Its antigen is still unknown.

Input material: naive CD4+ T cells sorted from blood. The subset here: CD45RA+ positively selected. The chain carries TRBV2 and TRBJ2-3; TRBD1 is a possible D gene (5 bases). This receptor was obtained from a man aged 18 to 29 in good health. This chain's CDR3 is CASSEGTTSTDTQYF. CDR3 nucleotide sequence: TGTGCCAGCAGTGAAGGGACAACTAGCACAGATACGCAGTATTTT.